These 32 T cell receptor beta chains were all obtained from the same sample, sequenced in a study of T cell repertoires in ileal Crohn's disease. Generated by immunoSEQ multiplex PCR, the TCRdb table keeps only in-frame clones and is missing some. The sample records over 11,000 clones, about 82% being singletons. Sequenced material: ileal tissue. All receptors come from an adult with Crohn's disease.

The chain uses TRBV5-1 and TRBJ2-5, with no clear D. The length of the CDR3 is 11 residues. Trimming shortened V by 5 bases and J by 2 bases, and 4 bases separated the two germline ends. Germline V CDR1 and CDR2: SGHRS, YFSETQ. This CDR3 reads CASRLQETQYF. The CDR3 DNA follows: TGCGCCAGCAGGCTACAAGAGACCCAGTACTTC.

The rearrangement uses TRBV30 and TRBJ2-5; 7 bases agree with TRBD1. Germline V CDR1 and CDR2: GTSNPN, SVGIG (reference sequence). The V gene end was trimmed by 8 bases and the J gene end by 2 bases; junction bases not matched to a gene: 5. The CDR3 contains 12 residues. The chain's CDR3 is CAQGGQQETQYF. The DNA of the CDR3 is TGTGCCCAAGGGGGCCAACAAGAGACCCAGTACTTC. Filled out from reference TRBV30 and TRBJ2-5, the complete variable domain reads SQTIHQWPATLVQPVGSPLSLECTVEGTSNPNLYWYRQAAGRGLQLLFYSVGIGQISSEVPQNLSASRPQDRQFILSSKKLLLSDSGFYLCAQGGQQETQYFGPGTRLLVL.

The J gene is TRBJ2-2, the V gene TRBV10-1, with 10 bases aligning to TRBD1. Unmatched junction bases numbered 3, after V lost 4 bases and J lost 7 bases. Germline assignment: CDR1 WNHNN and CDR2 SYGVQD (reference sequence). The CDR3 is made up of 14 amino acids. The CDR3 loop reads CASSGQGASGELFF. The CDR3 region has the DNA TGCGCCAGCAGTGGACAGGGGGCGAGCGGGGAGCTGTTTTTT.

The V and J genes are TRBV5-1 and TRBJ1-4; unclear D gene. In germline, CDR1 is SGHRS, CDR2 YFSETQ. The germline V and J ends were trimmed by 6 bases and 5 bases, with 17 bases remaining between them. The CDR3 totals 15 residues. The CDR3 region has the DNA TGCGCCAGCACCATCAAGTCTCCAGCGAATGAAAAACTGTTTTTT. It is translated as CASTIKSPANEKLFF.

In DNA, the CDR3 is TGTGCCAGCAGCCGCAACCGACAGGGGGCGCAGAATGGCTACACCTTC. Translation gives CASSRNRQGAQNGYTF. The chain joins TRBV5-6 to TRBJ1-2, with 10 positions matching TRBD1. Germline CDR1 SGHDT, CDR2 YYEEEE. The CDR3 sequence is 16 residues long. V was clipped by 4 bases and J by 6 bases; unmatched bases: 12.

This clone was detected once. This chain uses TRBV9 with TRBJ2-7; 7 bases fit TRBD1. Germline values: CDR1 SGDLS, CDR2 YYNGEE. V lost 3 bases to trimming and J lost 3 bases; unmatched junction nucleotides: 0. This CDR3 region has 12 residues. The CDR3 region has the DNA TGTGCCAGCAGCGCAGGGGGCTACGAGCAGTACTTC. Residues: CASSAGGYEQYF.

The genes are TRBV7-9 and TRBJ2-7, with 7 bases aligning to TRBD2. There are 13 residues in the CDR3. V trimming: 6 bases; J trimming: 7 bases; junction bases outside the gene matches: 9. The germline gives CDR1 SEHNR, CDR2 FQNEAQ (reference sequence). The CDR3 spells CASSLGGIWEQYF. As DNA, the CDR3 is TGTGCCAGCAGTCTCGGGGGGATTTGGGAGCAGTACTTC.

The chain uses TRBV7-2 and TRBJ1-2; 8 bases map to TRBD1. The V gene end was trimmed by 3 bases and the J gene end by 1 base; junction bases not matched to a gene: 4. Germline V gives CDR1 SGHTA, CDR2 FQGNSA. This CDR3 region has 15 residues. In DNA, the CDR3 is TGTGCCAGCAGCTTTGGACAGGGTCATAACTATGGCTACACCTTC. Translated, it gives CASSFGQGHNYGYTF.

V is TRBV5-1 and J is TRBJ2-3, with no clear D. Trimming shortened V by 5 bases and J by 6 bases, and 25 bases separated the two germline ends. CDR1 and CDR2 from the germline V gene are SGHRS and YFSETQ. This CDR3 spans 17 amino acids. CDR3 amino acids: CASRDLKPGPLGDTQYF. As DNA, the CDR3 is TGCGCCAGCAGGGATTTAAAACCGGGTCCCCTTGGGGATACGCAGTATTTT.

The rearrangement joins TRBV7-6 to TRBJ1-1; no clear D gene. V lost 0 bases and J 5 bases, leaving 16 bases between the germline ends. The germline gives CDR1 SGHVS, CDR2 FNYEAQ. The CDR3 has 16 amino acids. The CDR3 coding sequence is TGTGCCAGCAGCTTAGCCCCATGGATGGCGGGGACTGAAGCTTTCTTT. It translates to CASSLAPWMAGTEAFF.

Relative to its sample, this clone is medium-sized. J is TRBJ2-1 and V is TRBV28, with TRBD1 as a possible D gene (6 bases). The V end lost 3 bases, the J end lost 1 base, and 13 bases lay between the germline ends. The CDR3 runs 16 residues. CDR1 and CDR2 from the germline V gene are MDHEN and SYDVKM. In nucleotides, the CDR3 is TGTGCCAGCAGTTTGGCGGCAGGGGCGTCCTACAATGAGCAGTTCTTC. Translating it yields CASSLAAGASYNEQFF. Together with reference TRBV28 and TRBJ2-1, the CDR3 gives the full variable domain: DVKVTQSSRYLVKRTGEKVFLECVQDMDHENMFWYRQDPGLGLRLIYFSYDVKMKEKGDIPEGYSVSREKKERFSLILESASTNQTSMYLCASSLAAGASYNEQFFGPGTRLTVL.

The J gene is TRBJ2-5, the V gene TRBV7-3; weak D call: TRBD1 (5 bases). CDR1 and CDR2 (germline): SGHTA, FQGTGA. The CDR3 consists of 13 residues. V lost 6 bases to trimming and J lost 4 bases, with 12 bases between them. Written as DNA, the CDR3 is TGTGCCAGCAGTCAGGGAAGCGTAGAGACCCAGTACTTC. It encodes CASSQGSVETQYF.

This clone was observed a few times. The gene calls are TRBV29-1 and TRBJ2-2; the D is unclear. V was trimmed by 1 base and J by 1 base, leaving 7 bases between them. CDR1 and CDR2 from the germline V gene are SQVTM and ANQGSEA. This CDR3 is built from 14 residues. CDR3 nucleotides: TGCAGCGTTGAAGTGCCAGGGAACACCGGGGAGCTGTTTTTT. It is translated as CSVEVPGNTGELFF.

V gene TRBV5-6 combines with J gene TRBJ1-2; D not resolved. This CDR3 has 16 amino acids. V lost 0 bases, J lost 4 bases, and 16 bases lay in between. Germline CDR1 reads SGHDT; CDR2 reads YYEEEE. CDR3 amino acids: CASSLEIGLTRYGYTF. DNA of the CDR3: TGTGCCAGCAGCTTGGAAATCGGACTTACTCGCTATGGCTACACCTTC.

This clone was picked up a small number of times. V usage is TRBV18 and J usage is TRBJ2-7; tentatively, D is TRBD2 (6 bases). Germline lookup yields CDR1 KGHSH and CDR2 LQKENI. V lost 2 bases, J lost 3 bases, and 8 bases lay in between. CDR3 length: 13 residues. The CDR3 here is CASSPGGGYEQYF. The CDR3 DNA sequence: TGTGCCAGCTCACCAGGGGGAGGCTACGAGCAGTACTTC.

The chain uses TRBV6-1 and TRBJ1-1; weak D call: TRBD1 (5 bases). Germline V CDR1 and CDR2: MNHNS, SASEGT. Deletions cut 6 bases from V and 8 bases from J, with 16 bases between. The CDR3 runs to 13 residues. CDR3 in DNA: TGTGCCAGCAGCGCGACCACGCGGACAGAAGCTTTCTTT. Amino acids: CASSATTRTEAFF.

The chain joins TRBV5-1 to TRBJ2-7; 8 positions match TRBD1. After removal of 4 bases from V and 2 bases from J, the junction contained 14 bases not matched to a gene. Per the germline V gene, CDR1 is SGHRS and CDR2 is YFSETQ. The CDR3 consists of 17 residues. CDR3 amino acids: CASSKLLQDRDTYEQYF. The CDR3 coding sequence is TGCGCCAGCAGCAAACTACTCCAGGACAGGGACACCTACGAGCAGTACTTC.

V gene TRBV6-5 combines with J gene TRBJ1-2; 10 nucleotides align to TRBD1. Trimming cost V 1 base and J 4 bases; bases outside gene matches: 6. Looked up from germline, CDR1 is MNHEY and CDR2 is SVGAGI. The CDR3 is made up of 16 amino acids. CDR3 DNA sequence: TGTGCCAGCAGTTACTTAGGACAGGGGGGATCCTATGGCTACACCTTC. Encoded protein: CASSYLGQGGSYGYTF.

The rearrangement links TRBV5-5 to TRBJ1-1, with 9 nucleotides matching TRBD1. The CDR3 is 14 amino acids. Germline loops: CDR1 SGHKS, CDR2 YYEKEE (reference sequence). V gave up 2 bases and J gave up 5 bases; unmatched junction bases: 4. The CDR3 is CASSFTGGGTEAFF. The CDR3 nucleotides read TGTGCCAGCAGCTTCACAGGGGGCGGTACTGAAGCTTTCTTT.

V and J are TRBV7-2 and TRBJ2-5, with TRBD2 matching over 7 bases. The CDR3 extends over 15 amino acids. Germline V gives CDR1 SGHTA, CDR2 FQGNSA. V trimming: 2 bases; J trimming: 5 bases; junction bases outside the gene matches: 8. CDR3 bases: TGTGCCAGCAGCTTACAAATCGGGGGAGGGGAGACCCAGTACTTC. This encodes CASSLQIGGGETQYF.

The V gene is TRBV7-2, the J gene TRBJ1-6; 7 nucleotides match TRBD1. The CDR3 contains 14 residues. Per the germline V gene, CDR1 is SGHTA and CDR2 is FQGNSA. J lost 4 bases, V lost 5 bases, and 2 bases had no gene match. The CDR3 region is CASSRQGYNSPLHF. The CDR3 DNA is TGTGCCAGCAGCCGACAGGGATATAATTCACCCCTCCACTTT.

The chain couples TRBV7-4 to TRBJ2-4; D perhaps matches TRBD2 (5 bases). Trimming pared 5 bases from V and 0 bases from J, leaving 17 bases between. CDR3 size: 17 residues. Germline CDR1 is SGHVT and CDR2 is SQSDAQ. Here the CDR3 reads CASSQGGRVPAKNIQYF. The CDR3 coding sequence is TGTGCCAGCAGCCAAGGAGGTAGGGTACCAGCCAAAAACATTCAGTACTTC.

This clone was picked up one time. This chain uses TRBV7-9 with TRBJ2-7; TRBD2 is a possible D gene (6 bases). V was shortened by 5 bases and J by 6 bases, with 17 bases between the two germline ends. The CDR3 length is 14 residues. Germline CDR1 reads SEHNR; CDR2 reads FQNEAQ (reference sequence). The CDR3 sequence: CASSPGGWVAEQYF. The CDR3 DNA follows: TGTGCCAGCAGCCCCGGGGGATGGGTCGCCGAGCAGTACTTC. Looking up the rest from reference TRBV7-9 and TRBJ2-7 gives the full variable domain: DTGVSQNPRHKITKRGQNVTFRCDPISEHNRLYWYRQTLGQGPEFLTYFQNEAQLEKSRLLSDRFSAERPKGSFSTLEIQRTEQGDSAMYLCASSPGGWVAEQYFGPGTRLTVT.

This clone was detected a few times. Additional DNA sequences in this sample encode the identical CDR3. This chain joins TRBV4-1 and TRBJ2-3; 8 bases map to TRBD2. V lost 3 bases to trimming and J lost 2 bases; unmatched junction nucleotides: 10. This CDR3 has 17 residues. Germline assignment: CDR1 MGHRA and CDR2 YSYEKL. This CDR3 reads CASSQGGGPGLTDTQYF. The CDR3 DNA reads TGCGCCAGCAGCCAGGGCGGGGGGCCCGGGCTCACAGATACGCAGTATTTT.

The gene calls are TRBV5-6 and TRBJ1-2; 7 nucleotides line up with TRBD1. Germline assignment: CDR1 SGHDT and CDR2 YYEEEE. The length of the CDR3 is 17 residues. V lost 4 bases to trimming and J lost 2 bases; unmatched junction nucleotides: 14. Here the CDR3 DNA reads TGTGCCAGCAGCGCGGACACCGGGACAGTACGGAACTATGGCTACACCTTC. It codes for CASSADTGTVRNYGYTF.

The V call is TRBV27, the J call TRBJ2-1; 11 positions match TRBD2. Germline lookup yields CDR1 MNHEY and CDR2 SMNVEV (reference sequence). The CDR3 has 17 amino acids. After removal of 8 bases from V and 0 bases from J, the junction contained 9 bases not matched to a gene. The DNA for the CDR3 is TGTGCCAGCTGGACTAGCGGGTTAGCGTTCTCCTACAATGAGCAGTTCTTC. It codes for CASWTSGLAFSYNEQFF.

The rearrangement links TRBV4-2 to TRBJ2-7, with TRBD2 matching over 9 bases. V lost 1 base, J lost 6 bases, and 10 bases stayed unmatched. The CDR3 runs 16 residues. Per the germline V gene, CDR1 is LGHNA and CDR2 is YNFKEQ. CDR3 sequence: CASSQVSSSGASEQYF. Written as DNA, the CDR3 is TGTGCCAGCAGCCAAGTCTCCTCTAGCGGGGCGAGCGAGCAGTACTTC.

The rearrangement uses TRBV6-6 and TRBJ2-7, with D perhaps matching TRBD1 (6 bases). V dropped 0 bases and J dropped 0 bases, with 6 bases sitting between them. Germline loops: CDR1 MNHNY, CDR2 SVGAGI (reference sequence). The CDR3 loop spans 14 amino acids. The CDR3 nucleotides read TGTGCCAGCAGTTACTCGGACAGCTCCTACGAGCAGTACTTC. Translation: CASSYSDSSYEQYF.

V is TRBV25-1 and J is TRBJ2-5; D may be TRBD1 (5 bases). The CDR3 sequence is 14 residues long. Germline CDR1 and CDR2: MGHDK and SYGVNS. V was pared by 0 bases and J by 3 bases, with 8 bases between. The CDR3 DNA reads TGTGCCAGCAGTGAATATGGGGCCAAAGAGACCCAGTACTTC. Its protein is CASSEYGAKETQYF.

The chain carries TRBV5-6 and TRBJ1-1; D is undetermined. The CDR3 is made up of 11 amino acids. Germline CDR1 and CDR2: SGHDT and YYEEEE. V was cut by 2 bases and J by 5 bases, with 4 bases left in between. In nucleotides, the CDR3 is TGTGCCAGCAGCTTACAAACTGAAGCTTTCTTT. As protein: CASSLQTEAFF.

This chain joins TRBV30 and TRBJ1-1; 7 nucleotides match TRBD1. This CDR3 spans 14 amino acids. J was trimmed by 2 bases and V by 1 base; bases with no gene match: 4. The germline V gene encodes CDR1 GTSNPN and CDR2 SVGIG (reference sequence). Written as DNA, the CDR3 is TGTGCCTGGAGTGAACACAGGGGAAACACTGAAGCTTTCTTT. This codes for CAWSEHRGNTEAFF.

The chain joins TRBV7-2 to TRBJ2-6, with 7 bases fitting TRBD1. The trim removed 5 bases at V and 2 bases at J, leaving 9 bases unmatched. Per germline, CDR1 SGHTA and CDR2 FQGNSA. The CDR3 has 17 residues. CDR3 coding DNA: TGTGCCAGCAGCGAGGGACAGCGTGGGACTGGGGCCAACGTCCTGACTTTC. Translation: CASSEGQRGTGANVLTF.